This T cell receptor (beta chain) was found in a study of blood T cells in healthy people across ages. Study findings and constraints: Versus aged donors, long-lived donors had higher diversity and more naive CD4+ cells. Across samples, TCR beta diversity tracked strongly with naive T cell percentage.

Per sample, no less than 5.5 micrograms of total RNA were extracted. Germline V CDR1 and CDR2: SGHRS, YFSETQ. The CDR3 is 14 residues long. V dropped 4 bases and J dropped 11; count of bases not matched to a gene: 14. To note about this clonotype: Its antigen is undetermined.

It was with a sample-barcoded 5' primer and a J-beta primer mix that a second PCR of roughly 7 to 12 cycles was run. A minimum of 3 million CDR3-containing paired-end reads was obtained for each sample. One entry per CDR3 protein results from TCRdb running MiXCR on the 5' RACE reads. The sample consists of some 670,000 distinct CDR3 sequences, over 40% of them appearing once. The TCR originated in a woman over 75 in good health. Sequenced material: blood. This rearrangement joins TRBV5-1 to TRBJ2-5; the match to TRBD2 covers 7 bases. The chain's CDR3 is CASSPGGRLGEQYF. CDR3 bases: TGCGCCAGCAGCCCCGGCGGGAGACTTGGAGAGCAGTACTTC.